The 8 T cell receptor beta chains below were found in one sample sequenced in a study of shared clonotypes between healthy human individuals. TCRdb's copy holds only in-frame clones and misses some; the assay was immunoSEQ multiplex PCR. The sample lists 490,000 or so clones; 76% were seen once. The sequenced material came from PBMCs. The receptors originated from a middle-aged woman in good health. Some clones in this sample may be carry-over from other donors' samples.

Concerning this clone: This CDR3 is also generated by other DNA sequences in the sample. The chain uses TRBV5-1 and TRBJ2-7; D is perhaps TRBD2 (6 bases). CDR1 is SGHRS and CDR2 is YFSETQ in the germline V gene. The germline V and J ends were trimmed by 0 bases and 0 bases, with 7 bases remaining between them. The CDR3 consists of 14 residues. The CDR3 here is CASSLAGGSYEQYF. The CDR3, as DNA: TGCGCCAGCAGCTTGGCCGGGGGCTCCTACGAGCAGTACTTC.

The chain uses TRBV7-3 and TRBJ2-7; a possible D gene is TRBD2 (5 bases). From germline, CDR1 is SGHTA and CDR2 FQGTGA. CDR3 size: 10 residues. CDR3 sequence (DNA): TGTGCCAGCAGCCCGCGAGTTCCGGGGGTC. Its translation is CASSPRVPGV.

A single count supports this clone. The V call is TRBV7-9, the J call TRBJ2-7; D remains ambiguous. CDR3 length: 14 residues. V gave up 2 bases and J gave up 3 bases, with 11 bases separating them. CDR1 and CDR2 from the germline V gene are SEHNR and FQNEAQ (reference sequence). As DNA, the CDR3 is TGTGCCAGCAGCTTAACGATGTACAACTACGAGCAGTACTTC. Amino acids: CASSLTMYNYEQYF.

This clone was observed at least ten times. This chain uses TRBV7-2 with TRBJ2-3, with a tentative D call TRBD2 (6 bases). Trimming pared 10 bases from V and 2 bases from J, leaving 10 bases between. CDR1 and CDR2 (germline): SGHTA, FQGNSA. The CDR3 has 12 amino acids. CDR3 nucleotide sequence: TGTGCCACTTGGGACTCCACAGATACGCAGTATTTT. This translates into CATWDSTDTQYF. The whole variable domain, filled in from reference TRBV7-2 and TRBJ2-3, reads GAGVSQSPSNKVTEKGKDVELRCDPISGHTALYWYRQSLGQGLEFLIYFQGNSAPDKSGLPSDRFSAERTGGSVSTLTIQRTQQEDSAVYLCATWDSTDTQYFGPGTRLTVL.

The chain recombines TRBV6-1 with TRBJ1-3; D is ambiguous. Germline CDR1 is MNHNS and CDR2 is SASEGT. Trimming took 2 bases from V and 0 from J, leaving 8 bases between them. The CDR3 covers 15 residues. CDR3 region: CASSEIVISGNTIYF. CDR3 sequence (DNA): TGTGCCAGCAGTGAAATAGTCATCTCTGGAAACACCATATATTTT.

CDR3 residues: CASSGQWETDTQYF. The DNA of the CDR3 is TGTGCCAGCAGTGGCCAGTGGGAGACAGATACGCAGTATTTT. V is TRBV25-1 and J is TRBJ2-3, with D perhaps matching TRBD2 (5 bases). Trimming shortened V by 4 bases and J by 3 bases, and 11 bases separated the two germline ends. Germline V gene lookup returns CDR1 MGHDK and CDR2 SYGVNS. The CDR3 loop spans 14 amino acids.

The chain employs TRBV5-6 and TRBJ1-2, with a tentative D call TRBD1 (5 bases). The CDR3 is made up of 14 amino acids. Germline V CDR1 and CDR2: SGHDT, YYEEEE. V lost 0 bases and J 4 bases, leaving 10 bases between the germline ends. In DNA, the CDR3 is TGTGCCAGCAGCTTGGTTGGGACCGTCTATGGCTACACCTTC. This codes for CASSLVGTVYGYTF.

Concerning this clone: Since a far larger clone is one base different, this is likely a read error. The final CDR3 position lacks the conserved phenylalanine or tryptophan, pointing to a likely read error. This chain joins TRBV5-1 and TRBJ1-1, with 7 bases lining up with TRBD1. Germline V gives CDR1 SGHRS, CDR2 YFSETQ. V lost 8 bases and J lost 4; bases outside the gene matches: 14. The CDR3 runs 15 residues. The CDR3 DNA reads TGCGCCAGTTCGGGGACAGAATCGTGGAGCACTGAAGCTTTCCTT. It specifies CASSGTESWSTEAFL.